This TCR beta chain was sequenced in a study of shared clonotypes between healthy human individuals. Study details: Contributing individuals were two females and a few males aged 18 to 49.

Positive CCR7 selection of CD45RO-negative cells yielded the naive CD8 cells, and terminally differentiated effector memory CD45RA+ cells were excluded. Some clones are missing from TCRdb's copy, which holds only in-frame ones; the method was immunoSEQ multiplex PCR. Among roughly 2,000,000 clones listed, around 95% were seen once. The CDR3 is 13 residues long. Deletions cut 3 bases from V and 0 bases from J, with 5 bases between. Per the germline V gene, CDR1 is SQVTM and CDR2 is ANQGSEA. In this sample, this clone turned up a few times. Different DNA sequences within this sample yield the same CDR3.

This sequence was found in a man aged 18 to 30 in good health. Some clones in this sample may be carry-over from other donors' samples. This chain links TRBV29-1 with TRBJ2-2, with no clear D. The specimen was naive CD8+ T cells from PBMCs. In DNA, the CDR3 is TGCAGCGTTGACAGACCGAACACCGGGGAGCTGTTTTTT. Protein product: CSVDRPNTGELFF.